These 17 T cell receptor beta chains came from one sample sequenced in a study of regulatory T cells in long-lasting Graves disease. Noted time point: newly diagnosed GD, antithyroid drugs for less than 3 months. With RNA extracted from PBMCs as input, the TCR library was made. With iRepertoire HTBI primers and Arm-PCR of CDR3 regions, TCR beta libraries were built. Each CDR3 protein is one row after TCRdb ran MiXCR on the multiplex PCR reads. The sample consists of some 500,000 distinct CDR3 sequences, approximately 13% of them appearing once. The sample was also linked to a second study, of T cells in Graves' hyperthyroidism and ophthalmopathy.

This specimen consisted of peripheral blood mononuclear cells (PBMCs), obtained at new diagnosis, from a patient treated with antithyroid drugs. These receptor sequences come from a man aged 25 to 40 with Graves disease.

With regard to this clonotype: This may be a read error, as it is one base from a much larger clone. The V gene is TRBV14, the J gene TRBJ2-4; a possible D gene is TRBD2 (5 bases). Germline lookup yields CDR1 SGHDN and CDR2 FVKESK. This CDR3 comprises 12 residues. The CDR3 DNA reads as TGTTCCAGCAGCCAAGAGAGGGACATTCAGTACTTC. It yields the protein CSSSQERDIQYF.

This clonotype has a count of ten or more. The V call is TRBV7-9, the J call TRBJ2-1; D ambiguous. Deletions cut 5 bases from V and 4 bases from J, with 12 bases between. CDR3 length equals 14 residues. CDR1 SEHNR and CDR2 FQNEAQ come from the germline V gene (reference sequence). The CDR3 region is CASSPPGFYNEQFF. CDR3 nucleotides: TGTGCCAGCAGCCCCCCCGGCTTTTACAATGAGCAGTTCTTC.

This clonotype has a count of ten or more. The J gene is TRBJ2-7, the V gene TRBV5-1; 9 positions agree with TRBD1. V was pared by 2 bases and J by 6 bases, with 6 bases of the junction left unmatched. The germline CDR1 and CDR2 sequences are SGHRS and YFSETQ. The CDR3 length is 14 residues. The CDR3 DNA is TGCGCCAGCAGCTTAATAACAGGGGGCGTCGAGCAGTACTTC. Translation gives CASSLITGGVEQYF.

This clonotype was detected many times. The chain recombines TRBV12-3 or TRBV12-4 with TRBJ2-3; no clear D. This CDR3 has 13 residues. Trimming stripped 5 bases from V and 6 bases from J, with 12 bases between. DNA for the CDR3: TGTGCCAGCAGTCTCCAAGGCCCCGATACGCAGTATTTT. Protein product: CASSLQGPDTQYF.

This clonotype was detected only a few times. This sequence joins TRBV18 and TRBJ1-2, with 7 positions matching TRBD1. From germline, CDR1 is KGHSH and CDR2 LQKENI. After removal of 4 bases from V and 4 bases from J, the junction contained 6 bases not matched to a gene. The CDR3 covers 14 residues. The CDR3 reads CASSLGQAIYGYTF. The CDR3 nucleotides read TGTGCCAGCTCACTCGGACAGGCGATCTATGGCTACACCTTC.

V gene TRBV7-9 combines with J gene TRBJ2-7, with 11 bases aligning to TRBD2. Per the germline V gene, CDR1 is SEHNR and CDR2 is FQNEAQ (reference sequence). With 4 bases clipped from V and 4 bases from J, the junction kept 6 bases outside the gene matches. The CDR3 length is 15 residues. As DNA, the CDR3 is TGTGCCAGCAGCTCACCGACTAGCGGGAAGTACGAGCAGTACTTC. Translated: CASSSPTSGKYEQYF.

This clonotype was detected ten times or more. This chain joins TRBV5-1 and TRBJ1-5; D unclear. V lost 1 base and J lost 5, with 13 bases in between. This CDR3 is 15 amino acids long. Germline assignment: CDR1 SGHRS and CDR2 YFSETQ. CDR3 in DNA: TGCGCCAGCAGCTTGTCTGGGGTTGGAGATCAGCCCCAGCATTTT. As protein: CASSLSGVGDQPQHF.

This clonotype came up many times. The junction shows a germline mismatch at one end, possibly a read error. The chain couples TRBV12-3 or TRBV12-4 to TRBJ2-4, with TRBD1 identical over 7 bases. The CDR3 runs to 13 residues. The CDR3 loop is CASSPQFRGSRIF. For the CDR3, the DNA is TGTGCCAGCAGTCCCCAATTCAGGGGGAGTAGGATCTTC.

This clonotype was observed many times. The chain couples TRBV12-3 or TRBV12-4 to TRBJ2-1; the match to TRBD1 covers 11 bases. V lost 5 bases and J lost 5; bases outside the gene matches: 8. The CDR3 spans 16 residues. The CDR3 spells CASSGWDRGWNNEQFF. The DNA of the CDR3 is TGTGCCAGCAGTGGCTGGGACAGGGGGTGGAACAATGAGCAGTTCTTC.

This clonotype was seen a few times. The J gene is TRBJ2-3, the V gene TRBV12-3 or TRBV12-4; D is perhaps TRBD2 (5 bases). Matching the DNA end better, TRBJ2-5 makes the J call doubtful. CDR3 length equals 14 residues. The CDR3: CASSPSRRGETQYF. As DNA, the CDR3 is TGTGCCAGCAGCCCCTCACGGCGAGGGGAGACCCAGTACTTC.

This clonotype came up many times. The rearrangement uses TRBV19 and TRBJ2-3, with 8 positions matching TRBD2. In germline, CDR1 is LNHDA, CDR2 SQIVND (reference sequence). This CDR3 has 16 residues. V shed 6 bases and J 6 bases; nucleotides not matched to a gene: 14. The CDR3 spells CASSAVTSGGADTQYF. The CDR3 DNA sequence: TGTGCCAGTAGCGCAGTAACTAGCGGAGGGGCGGATACGCAGTATTTT.

Details on this clonotype: A read error may be the cause here, since a much bigger clone is one base away. The V gene is TRBV27, the J gene TRBJ1-6, with no clear D. The CDR3 spans 17 residues. CDR1 is MNHEY and CDR2 is SMNVEV in the germline V gene (reference sequence). DNA for the CDR3: TGTGCCAGCAGCCCGCACTCGAGGAGGCGACTCAATTCACCCCTCCGCTTT. Protein: CASSPHSRRRLNSPLRF.

At least ten counts were recorded for this clonotype. This sequence joins TRBV3-1 and TRBJ2-7; TRBD2 is a possible D gene (6 bases). Per germline, CDR1 LGHDT and CDR2 YNNKEL (reference sequence). The CDR3 length is 14 residues. V lost 4 bases and J lost 2, with 12 bases in between. CDR3 region: CASSPRASAYEQYF. The CDR3 DNA reads as TGTGCCAGCAGCCCCCGGGCTAGCGCCTACGAGCAGTACTTC.

The chain recombines TRBV7-3 with TRBJ2-1; 8 bases are shared with TRBD2. The CDR3 has 14 amino acids. The J segment lost 11 bases and the V segment lost 5 bases, leaving 11 bases of the junction unmatched. Germline V gene lookup returns CDR1 SGHTA and CDR2 FQGTGA. The DNA for the CDR3 is TGTGCCAGCAGCACCAGCGGGGGAAGGGGGAAGCAGTTCTTC. This codes for CASSTSGGRGKQFF. Together with reference TRBV7-3 and TRBJ2-1, the CDR3 gives the full variable domain: GAGVSQTPSNKVTEKGKYVELRCDPISGHTALYWYRQSLGQGPEFLIYFQGTGAADDSGLPNDRFFAVRPEGSVSTLKIQRTERGDSAVYLCASSTSGGRGKQFFGPGTRLTVL.

This clonotype was seen ten or more times. J is TRBJ1-3 and V is TRBV27; no clear D gene. The CDR3 extends over 16 amino acids. Trimming cost V 3 bases and J 0 bases, with 12 bases left between them. Germline lookup yields CDR1 MNHEY and CDR2 SMNVEV (reference sequence). In DNA form, the CDR3 reads TGTGCCAGCAGTTTTTCCGGTATCCTCTCTGGAAACACCATATATTTT. It encodes CASSFSGILSGNTIYF.

This clonotype occurred many times. The rearrangement joins TRBV27 to TRBJ2-7; 10 bases match TRBD2. V dropped 7 bases and J dropped 2; count of bases not matched to a gene: 11. The CDR3 sequence is 16 residues long. Germline V gene data show CDR1 as MNHEY and CDR2 as SMNVEV (reference sequence). The CDR3 DNA follows: TGTGCCAGCAAAATGCTAGCGGGAGTGGGGACCTACGAGCAGTACTTC. Residues: CASKMLAGVGTYEQYF.

This clonotype was seen a few times. This chain connects TRBV5-1 to TRBJ2-1; 13 bases fit TRBD2. The CDR3 is 16 amino acids. Unmatched junction bases numbered 7, after V lost 3 bases and J lost 7 bases. Germline loops: CDR1 SGHRS, CDR2 YFSETQ. CDR3 in amino acids: CASSSPLAGGRNEQFF. The CDR3 region has the DNA TGCGCCAGCAGCTCCCCACTAGCGGGAGGGAGGAATGAGCAGTTCTTC.